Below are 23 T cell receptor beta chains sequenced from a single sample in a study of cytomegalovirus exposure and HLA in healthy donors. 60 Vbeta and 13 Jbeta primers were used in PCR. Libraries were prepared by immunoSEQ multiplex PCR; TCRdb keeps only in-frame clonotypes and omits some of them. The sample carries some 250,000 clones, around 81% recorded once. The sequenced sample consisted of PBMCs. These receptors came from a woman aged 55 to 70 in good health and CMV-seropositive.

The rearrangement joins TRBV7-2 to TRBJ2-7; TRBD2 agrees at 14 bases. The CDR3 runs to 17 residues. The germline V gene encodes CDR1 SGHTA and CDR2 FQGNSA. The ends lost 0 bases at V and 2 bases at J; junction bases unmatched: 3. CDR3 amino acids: CASSLAGTSGSPYEQYF. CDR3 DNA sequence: TGTGCCAGCAGCTTAGCCGGGACTAGCGGGAGTCCCTACGAGCAGTACTTC.

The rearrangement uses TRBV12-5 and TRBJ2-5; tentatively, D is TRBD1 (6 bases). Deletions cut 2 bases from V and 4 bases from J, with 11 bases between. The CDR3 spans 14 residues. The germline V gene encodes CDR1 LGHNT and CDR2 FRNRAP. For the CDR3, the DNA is TGTGCTAGTGGTTTGTCAGCAGGGGCAGAGACCCAGTACTTC. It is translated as CASGLSAGAETQYF.

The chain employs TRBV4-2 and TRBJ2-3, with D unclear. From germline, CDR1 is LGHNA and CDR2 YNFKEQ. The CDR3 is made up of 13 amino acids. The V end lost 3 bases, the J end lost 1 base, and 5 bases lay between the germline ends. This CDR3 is CASSHLGTDTQYF. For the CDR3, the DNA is TGTGCCAGCAGCCACCTAGGCACAGATACGCAGTATTTT.

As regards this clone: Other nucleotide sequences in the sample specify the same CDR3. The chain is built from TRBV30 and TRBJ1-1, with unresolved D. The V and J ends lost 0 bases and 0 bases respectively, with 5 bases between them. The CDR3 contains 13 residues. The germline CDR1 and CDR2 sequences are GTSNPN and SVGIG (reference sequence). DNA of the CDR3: TGTGCCTGGAGTGTACGAGTGAACACTGAAGCTTTCTTT. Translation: CAWSVRVNTEAFF.

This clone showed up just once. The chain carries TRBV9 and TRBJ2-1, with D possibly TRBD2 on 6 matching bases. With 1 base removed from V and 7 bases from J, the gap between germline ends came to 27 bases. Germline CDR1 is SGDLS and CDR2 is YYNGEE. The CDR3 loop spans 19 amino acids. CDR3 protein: CASSVSSLEVWRDRNEQFF. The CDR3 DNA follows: TGTGCCAGCAGCGTAAGTTCTTTGGAGGTGTGGCGGGATAGAAATGAGCAGTTCTTC.

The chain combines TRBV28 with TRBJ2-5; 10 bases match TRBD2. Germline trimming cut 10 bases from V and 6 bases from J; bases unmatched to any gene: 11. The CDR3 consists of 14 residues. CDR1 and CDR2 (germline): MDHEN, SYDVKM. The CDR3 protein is CATGASGRIQTQYF. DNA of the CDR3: TGTGCCACCGGGGCTAGCGGGAGAATACAGACCCAGTACTTC.

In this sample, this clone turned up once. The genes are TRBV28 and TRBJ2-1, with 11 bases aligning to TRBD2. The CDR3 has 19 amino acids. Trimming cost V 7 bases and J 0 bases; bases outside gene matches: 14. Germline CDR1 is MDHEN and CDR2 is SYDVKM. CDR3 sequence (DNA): TGTGCCAGCATCTCAAGGGTTAGCGGGAGGGCCCACTCCTACAATGAGCAGTTCTTC. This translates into CASISRVSGRAHSYNEQFF.

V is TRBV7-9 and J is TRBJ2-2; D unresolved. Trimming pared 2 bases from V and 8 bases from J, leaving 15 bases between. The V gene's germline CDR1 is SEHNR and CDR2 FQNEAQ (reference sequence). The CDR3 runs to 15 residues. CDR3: CASSLIYRPPGELFF. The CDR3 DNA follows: TGTGCCAGCAGCTTAATTTACAGACCTCCTGGGGAGCTGTTTTTT.

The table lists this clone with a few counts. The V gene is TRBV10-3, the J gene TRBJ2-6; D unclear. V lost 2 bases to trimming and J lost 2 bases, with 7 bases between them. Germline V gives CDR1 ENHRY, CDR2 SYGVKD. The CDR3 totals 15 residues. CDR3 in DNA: TGTGCCATCAGTGAGCAAGGAGCTGGGGCCAACGTCCTGACTTTC. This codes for CAISEQGAGANVLTF.

The CDR3 loop is CASSWAGGHLEEQYF. Here the CDR3 DNA reads TGCGCCAGCAGCTGGGCGGGAGGGCACCTGGAGGAGCAGTACTTC. The gene calls are TRBV5-1 and TRBJ2-7; 9 bases line up with TRBD2. Unmatched junction bases numbered 11, after V lost 3 bases and J lost 7 bases. This CDR3 spans 15 amino acids. Germline V CDR1 and CDR2: SGHRS, YFSETQ.

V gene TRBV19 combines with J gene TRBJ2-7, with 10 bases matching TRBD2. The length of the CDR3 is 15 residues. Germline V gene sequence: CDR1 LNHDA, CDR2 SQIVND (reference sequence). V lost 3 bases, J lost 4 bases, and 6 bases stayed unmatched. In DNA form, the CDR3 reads TGTGCCAGTAGTATGACACTAGCGGGAAGGTACGAGCAGTACTTC. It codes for CASSMTLAGRYEQYF.

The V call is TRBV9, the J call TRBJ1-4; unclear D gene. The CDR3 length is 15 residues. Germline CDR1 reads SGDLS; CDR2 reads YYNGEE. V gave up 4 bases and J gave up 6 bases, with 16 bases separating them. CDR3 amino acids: CASSSSATWDEKLFF. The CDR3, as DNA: TGTGCCAGCAGCTCCTCAGCGACCTGGGATGAAAAACTGTTTTTT.

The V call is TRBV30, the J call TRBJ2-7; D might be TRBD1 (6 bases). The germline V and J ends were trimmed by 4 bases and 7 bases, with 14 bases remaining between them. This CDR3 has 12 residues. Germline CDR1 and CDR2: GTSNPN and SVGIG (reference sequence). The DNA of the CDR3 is TGTGCCTGGAAACTTGGGGGCTGGGAGCAGTACTTC. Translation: CAWKLGGWEQYF.

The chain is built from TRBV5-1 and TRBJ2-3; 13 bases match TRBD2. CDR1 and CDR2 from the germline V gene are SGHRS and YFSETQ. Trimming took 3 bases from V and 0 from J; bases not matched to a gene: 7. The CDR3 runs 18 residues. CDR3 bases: TGCGCCAGCAGCTGGAAACTAGCGGGAGGGCCTAGCACAGATACGCAGTATTTT. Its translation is CASSWKLAGGPSTDTQYF. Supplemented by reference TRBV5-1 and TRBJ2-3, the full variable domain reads KAGVTQTPRYLIKTRGQQVTLSCSPISGHRSVSWYQQTPGQGLQFLFEYFSETQRNKGNFPGRFSGRQFSNSRSEMNVSTLELGDSALYLCASSWKLAGGPSTDTQYFGPGTRLTVL.

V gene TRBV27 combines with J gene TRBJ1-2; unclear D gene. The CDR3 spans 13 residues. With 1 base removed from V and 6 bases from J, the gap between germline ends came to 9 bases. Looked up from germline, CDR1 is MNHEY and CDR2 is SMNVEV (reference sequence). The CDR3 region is CASSLLGSHGYTF. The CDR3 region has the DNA TGTGCCAGCAGTTTATTGGGCAGCCATGGCTACACCTTC.

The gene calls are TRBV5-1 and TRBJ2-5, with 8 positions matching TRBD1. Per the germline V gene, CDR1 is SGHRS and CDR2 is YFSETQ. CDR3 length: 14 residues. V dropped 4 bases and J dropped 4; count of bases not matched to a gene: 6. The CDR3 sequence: CASSTGQGRETQYF. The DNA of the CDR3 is TGCGCCAGCAGCACCGGACAGGGAAGAGAGACCCAGTACTTC.

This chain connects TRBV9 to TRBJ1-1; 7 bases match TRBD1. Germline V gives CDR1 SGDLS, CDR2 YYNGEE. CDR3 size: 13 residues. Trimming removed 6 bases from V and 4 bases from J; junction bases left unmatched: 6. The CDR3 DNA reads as TGTGCCAGCAACCGACAGGGTAGCACTGAAGCTTTCTTT. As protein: CASNRQGSTEAFF. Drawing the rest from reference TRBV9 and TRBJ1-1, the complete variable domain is DSGVTQTPKHLITATGQRVTLRCSPRSGDLSVYWYQQSLDQGLQFLIQYYNGEERAKGNILERFSAQQFPDLHSELNLSSLELGDSALYFCASNRQGSTEAFFGQGTRLTVV.

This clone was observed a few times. CDR3 nucleotides: TGTGCCAGCAGTTACTCGATTGGGACTAGCTACTCCGAGCAGTACTTC. Its translation is CASSYSIGTSYSEQYF. The V call is TRBV6-5, the J call TRBJ2-7; 9 positions agree with TRBD2. The ends lost 0 bases at V and 6 bases at J; junction bases unmatched: 9. The length of the CDR3 is 16 residues. Germline V lookup: CDR1 MNHEY, CDR2 SVGAGI.

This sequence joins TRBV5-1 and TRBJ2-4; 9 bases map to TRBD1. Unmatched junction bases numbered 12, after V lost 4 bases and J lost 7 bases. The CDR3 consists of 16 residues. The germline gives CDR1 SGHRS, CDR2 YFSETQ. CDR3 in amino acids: CASSGSTGGMANIQYF. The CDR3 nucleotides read TGCGCCAGCAGCGGATCGACAGGGGGGATGGCGAACATTCAGTACTTC.

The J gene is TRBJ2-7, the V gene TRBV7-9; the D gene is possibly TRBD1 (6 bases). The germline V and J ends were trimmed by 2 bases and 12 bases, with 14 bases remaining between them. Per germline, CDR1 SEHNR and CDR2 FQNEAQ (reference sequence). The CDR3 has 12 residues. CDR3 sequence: CASSLPRGPGYF. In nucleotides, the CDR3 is TGTGCCAGCAGCTTACCCAGGGGTCCGGGGTACTTC.

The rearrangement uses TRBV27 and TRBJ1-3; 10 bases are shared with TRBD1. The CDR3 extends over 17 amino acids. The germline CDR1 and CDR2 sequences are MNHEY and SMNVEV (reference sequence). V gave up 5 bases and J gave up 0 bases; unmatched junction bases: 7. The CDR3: CASSPGQGFSSGNTIYF. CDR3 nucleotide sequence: TGTGCCAGCAGTCCGGGACAGGGGTTTTCCTCTGGAAACACCATATATTTT.

For the CDR3, the DNA is TGTGCCAGCAGCTCTCCCACAGATACGCAGTATTTT. Its translation is CASSSPTDTQYF. V gene TRBV5-6 combines with J gene TRBJ2-3; D is unclear. V dropped 3 bases and J dropped 2 bases, with 4 bases sitting between them. This CDR3 has 12 residues. Germline CDR1 SGHDT, CDR2 YYEEEE.

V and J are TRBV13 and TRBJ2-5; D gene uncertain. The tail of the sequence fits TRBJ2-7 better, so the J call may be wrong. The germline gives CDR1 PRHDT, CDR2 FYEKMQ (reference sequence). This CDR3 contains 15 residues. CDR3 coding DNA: TGTGCCAGCAGCCCGACTGCCCCCCTACCTTACGAGCAGTACTTC. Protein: CASSPTAPLPYEQYF.